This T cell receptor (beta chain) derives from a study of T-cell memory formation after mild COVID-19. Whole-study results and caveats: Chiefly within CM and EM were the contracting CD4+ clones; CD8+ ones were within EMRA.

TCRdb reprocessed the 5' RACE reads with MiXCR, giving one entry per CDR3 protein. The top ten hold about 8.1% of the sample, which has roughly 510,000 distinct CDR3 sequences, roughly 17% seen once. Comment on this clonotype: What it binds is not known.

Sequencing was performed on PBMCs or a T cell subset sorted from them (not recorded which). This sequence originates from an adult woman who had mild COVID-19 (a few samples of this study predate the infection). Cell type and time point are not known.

CDR3 loop: CASSQDLLFREGTGELFF. The DNA for the CDR3 is TGCGCCAGCAGCCAAGATCTCCTCTTCAGGGAGGGCACCGGGGAGCTGTTTTTT. This chain uses TRBV4-3 with TRBJ2-2; TRBD2 matches at 7 bases. This CDR3 is built from 18 residues. CDR1 and CDR2 (germline): LGHNA, YSLEER. The V gene end was trimmed by 0 bases and the J gene end by 4 bases; junction bases not matched to a gene: 11.